The present T cell receptor (beta chain) was sequenced within a study of identical twins. Study outcomes and limitations: Twins shared out-of-frame alpha sequences with excess low generation probability. Reduced insertions were recorded for abundant cord blood beta clonotypes, with no such pattern in memory repertoires.

It was template switching that added a universal primer site, and there were unique molecular identifiers on the cDNA. Each CDR3 protein gets one entry after TCRdb re-called the 5' RACE reads with MiXCR. The repertoire holds about 690,000 distinct CDR3 sequences, with 6.1% as singletons. The length of the CDR3 is 15 residues. Trimming left V 2 bases short and J 4 bases short, with 14 bases between. The germline gives CDR1 MNHEY, CDR2 SVGAGI. About this clonotype itself: Its antigen is currently unknown.

This receptor was obtained from a man younger than 35 in good health. This chain uses TRBV6-5 with TRBJ2-5, with D tentatively TRBD2 (5 bases). Sequencing was performed on naive T cells sorted from blood. The CDR3, as DNA: TGTGCCAGCAGTTACGGAGGTCCGTTAGGAGAGACCCAGTACTTC. Its protein product is CASSYGGPLGETQYF.